These T cell receptor beta chains were read from a single sample in a study of identical twins. TCRdb re-analysed the 5' RACE reads in MiXCR, keeping a single row per CDR3 protein. The sample contains around 490,000 distinct CDR3 sequences, 20% to 25% of which appear only once. The sample also formed part of further work on yellow fever vaccine responses in identical twins.

Sequenced input: CD4+ T cells sorted from blood. These receptors were obtained from a woman in her late teens or twenties in good health. The CDR3 runs from the conserved cysteine through the conserved F or W. The order of the fields is J gene, D gene, clone size, CDR3 length, V gene, CDR3 protein, CDR3 DNA. A D gene is named only where the DNA matches it firmly. Size is omitted from some rows. Given values are once, few, many or a class for expanded clones.

TRBJ2-1,TRBD2,many,14,TRBV6-2/TRBV6-3,CASRQREGNNEQFF,TGTGCCAGCAGACAGCGGGAGGGGAACAATGAGCAGTTCTTC
TRBJ2-5,TRBD1,.,14,TRBV12-3/TRBV12-4,CASSRTGKGETQYF,TGTGCCAGCAGTAGGACAGGGAAGGGAGAGACCCAGTACTTC
TRBJ2-3,.,.,14,TRBV5-1,CASRAGGSTDTQYF,TGCGCCAGCCGGGCCGGGGGTAGCACAGATACGCAGTATTTT
TRBJ1-1,.,few,15,TRBV5-1,CASSFYTGPGAEAFF,TGCGCCAGCAGCTTTTATACGGGGCCAGGCGCTGAAGCTTTCTTT
TRBJ2-7,TRBD1,few,15,TRBV15,CATSREGTGTYEQYF,TGTGCCACCAGCAGAGAGGGGACAGGGACCTACGAGCAGTACTTC
TRBJ2-7,.,many,11,TRBV12-3/TRBV12-4,CASSLTYEQYF,TGTGCCAGCAGCCTGACCTACGAGCAGTACTTC
TRBJ2-7,.,few,17,TRBV5-1,CASSQDTAGGLLSEQYF,TGCGCCAGCAGCCAAGACACCGCCGGGGGACTGTTGAGTGAGCAGTACTTC
TRBJ2-5,TRBD2,.,18,TRBV27,CASSLRRTSGGREETQYF,TGTGCCAGCAGTTTACGCCGGACTAGCGGGGGACGGGAAGAGACCCAGTACTTC
TRBJ2-3,.,.,16,TRBV4-2,CASSQDWRGGTDTQYF,TGTGCCAGCAGCCAAGATTGGCGGGGAGGCACAGATACGCAGTATTTT
TRBJ2-1,TRBD2,few,15,TRBV5-1,CASSLFGGGNNEQFF,TGCGCCAGCAGCTTGTTTGGCGGGGGTAACAATGAGCAGTTCTTC
TRBJ2-3,.,few,13,TRBV5-1,CASSLGHADTQYF,TGCGCCAGCAGCTTAGGGCACGCAGATACGCAGTATTTT
TRBJ2-2,.,few,16,TRBV27,CASSHGTGGRTGELFF,TGTGCCAGCAGCCATGGGACCGGTGGGCGAACCGGGGAGCTGTTTTTT
TRBJ2-5,.,.,13,TRBV12-3/TRBV12-4,CASSLAPRETQYF,TGTGCCAGCAGTTTAGCCCCCCGGGAGACCCAGTACTTC
TRBJ1-2,TRBD1,.,13,TRBV12-3/TRBV12-4,CASRGDSNYGYTF,TGTGCCAGCAGGGGGGACAGTAACTATGGCTACACCTTC
TRBJ2-7,.,.,12,TRBV27,CASRPPPYEQYF,TGTGCCAGCAGGCCACCTCCCTACGAGCAGTACTTC
TRBJ2-1,.,.,12,TRBV5-6,CASSKDYNEQFF,TGTGCCAGCAGCAAAGACTACAATGAGCAGTTCTTC
TRBJ2-5,TRBD2,.,15,TRBV5-6,CASSLLGGGAETQYF,TGTGCCAGCAGCTTGCTCGGCGGGGGGGCTGAGACCCAGTACTTC
TRBJ2-7,.,few,16,TRBV6-5,CASSSPRGYSRYEQYF,TGTGCCAGCAGTTCCCCGAGGGGGTACTCTCGTTACGAGCAGTACTTC
TRBJ2-7,.,.,15,TRBV18,CASSPFRSPHGEQYF,TGTGCCAGCTCACCGTTTCGATCTCCACATGGCGAGCAGTACTTC
TRBJ2-3,.,many,14,TRBV12-3/TRBV12-4,CASSLGGWADTQYF,TGTGCCAGCAGTTTGGGGGGATGGGCAGATACGCAGTATTTT
TRBJ2-7,TRBD1,.,15,TRBV7-2,CASSLATGNNHEQYF,TGTGCCAGCAGCTTAGCGACAGGGAATAACCACGAGCAGTACTTC
TRBJ1-4,TRBD1,few,14,TRBV5-4,CASSLDRGHEKLFF,TGTGCCAGCAGCTTGGACAGGGGGCATGAAAAACTGTTTTTT
TRBJ2-5,.,few,15,TRBV5-1,CASSPGVTVQETQYF,TGCGCCAGCAGCCCCGGGGTGACAGTCCAAGAGACCCAGTACTTC
TRBJ2-2,.,.,17,TRBV4-2,CASSQGDSGQNTGELFF,TGTGCCAGCAGCCAAGGGGATTCGGGCCAGAACACCGGGGAGCTGTTTTTT
TRBJ2-3,.,few,14,TRBV3-1,CASSPSAISDTQYF,TGTGCCAGCAGCCCGTCCGCTATTTCAGATACGCAGTATTTT
TRBJ2-1,TRBD2,few,16,TRBV7-6,CASNLLGTSGSHEQFF,TGTGCCAGCAATCTACTAGGGACTAGCGGGAGCCATGAGCAGTTCTTC
TRBJ2-1,TRBD2,.,15,TRBV12-3/TRBV12-4,CASKEGLAGAYEQFF,TGTGCCAGCAAAGAGGGACTAGCGGGAGCCTATGAGCAGTTCTTC
TRBJ2-1,TRBD1,.,13,TRBV5-1,CASSHGGTGASFF,TGCGCCAGCAGCCATGGTGGGACAGGGGCCTCGTTCTTC
TRBJ2-2,.,.,13,TRBV7-3,CASSRGQFSELFF,TGTGCCAGCAGCCGGGGGCAATTTAGTGAGCTGTTTTTT
TRBJ2-5,.,few,13,TRBV2,CASSDNGQETQYF,TGTGCCAGCAGTGACAACGGTCAAGAGACCCAGTACTTC
TRBJ2-7,TRBD2,.,16,TRBV5-1,CASSFAKRENSYEQYF,TGCGCCAGCAGCTTCGCCAAGCGGGAAAACTCCTACGAGCAGTACTTC
TRBJ2-2,TRBD1,few,16,TRBV10-2,CASKGQGTPNTGELFF,TGCGCCAGCAAAGGACAGGGGACCCCGAACACCGGGGAGCTGTTTTTT
TRBJ2-1,TRBD2,few,14,TRBV7-9,CASSSSGLAGGQFF,TGTGCCAGCAGCTCCTCGGGACTAGCGGGCGGACAGTTCTTC
TRBJ2-1,.,.,11,TRBV12-3/TRBV12-4,CASSPTNEQFF,TGTGCCAGCAGTCCCACCAATGAGCAGTTCTTC
TRBJ1-1,.,.,15,TRBV4-1,CASSQDDRMNTEAFF,TGCGCCAGCAGCCAAGATGACAGAATGAACACTGAAGCTTTCTTT
TRBJ1-1,.,few,15,TRBV12-3/TRBV12-4,CASSPKTVMNTEAFF,TGTGCCAGCAGTCCCAAGACGGTCATGAACACTGAAGCTTTCTTT
TRBJ2-3,TRBD2,.,16,TRBV12-3/TRBV12-4,CASSLELAGGGSTQYF,TGTGCCAGCAGTTTGGAACTAGCGGGAGGGGGAAGTACGCAGTATTTT
TRBJ2-1,TRBD2,few,14,TRBV5-1,CASSLASGAYEQFF,TGCGCCAGCAGCTTGGCTAGCGGGGCGTATGAGCAGTTCTTC
TRBJ2-3,TRBD2,.,17,TRBV5-5,CASSLLPAGGTPDTQYF,TGTGCCAGCAGTTTACTACCTGCCGGGGGGACCCCAGATACGCAGTATTTT
TRBJ2-7,.,.,12,TRBV7-9,CASSPDVDEQYF,TGTGCCAGCAGCCCAGACGTCGACGAGCAGTACTTC
TRBJ1-1,.,few,17,TRBV5-1,CASSLAPRESMNTEAFF,TGCGCCAGCAGCTTGGCCCCCAGGGAGAGTATGAACACTGAAGCTTTCTTT